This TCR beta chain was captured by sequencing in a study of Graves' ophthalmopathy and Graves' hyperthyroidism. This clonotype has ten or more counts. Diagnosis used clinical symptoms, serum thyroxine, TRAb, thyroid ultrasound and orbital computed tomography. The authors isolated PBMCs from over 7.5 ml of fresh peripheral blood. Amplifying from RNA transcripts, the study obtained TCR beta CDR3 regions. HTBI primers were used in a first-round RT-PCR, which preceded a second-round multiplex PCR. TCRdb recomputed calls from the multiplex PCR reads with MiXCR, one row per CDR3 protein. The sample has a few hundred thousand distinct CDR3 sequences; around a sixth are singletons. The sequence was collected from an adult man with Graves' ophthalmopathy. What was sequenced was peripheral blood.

The CDR3 loop is CASSFGDYRGNQPQHF. The CDR3 bases are TGTGCCAGCAGTTTCGGGGATTATCGGGGCAATCAGCCCCAGCATTTT. The V gene is TRBV28, the J gene TRBJ1-5; the D is unclear. The CDR3 loop spans 16 amino acids. CDR1 MDHEN and CDR2 SYDVKM come from the germline V gene. Trimming cost V 3 bases and J 2 bases, with 14 bases left between them.